Listed below are T cell receptor beta chains from one sample, sequenced in a study of CD8+ T cells in alopecia areata. Sequencing used immunoSEQ multiplex PCR; TCRdb keeps in-frame clones, though not all of them. The repertoire has about 270,000 clones, roughly 63% of them found once; the top ten carry about 0.89%. The sequenced sample was CD4+ T cells sorted from blood, obtained at approximately week 51, from a patient treated with tofacitinib. These receptors were collected from a human donor with alopecia areata. The conserved cysteine and the conserved F or W are not part of the CDR3 here.

V gene: TRBV30
CDR3 protein: AWSVTEETQY

V gene: TRBV29-1
CDR3 protein: SAGPVGQGYEQY

V gene: TRBV12-5
CDR3 protein: ASGEEGATNYGYT

V gene: TRBV10-3
CDR3 protein: AITSTGSGYT

V gene: TRBV29-1
CDR3 protein: SVVGQLTDRQY

V gene: TRBV30
CDR3 protein: AWRGGFLYNEQF

V gene: TRBV29-1
CDR3 protein: SVESNEQF

V gene: TRBV10-3
CDR3 protein: AIITGALVRDTQY

V gene: TRBV27
CDR3 protein: ASSLTGRGSNYGYT

V gene: TRBV4-2
CDR3 protein: ASSLSGQDEEAF

V gene: TRBV30
CDR3 protein: AWSVGIGNPEAF

V gene: TRBV30
CDR3 protein: AWGLAGKETQY

V gene: TRBV7-3
CDR3 protein: ASSLRRAGVNEQF

V gene: TRBV29-1
CDR3 protein: STAGGDTQY

V gene: TRBV30
CDR3 protein: AWSVQGHQGGYT

V gene: TRBV11-2
CDR3 protein: ASSQAQANYEQY

V gene: TRBV30
CDR3 protein: AWSVETQY

V gene: TRBV29-1
CDR3 protein: SVPTASSYNEQF

V gene: TRBV30
CDR3 protein: AWSGPPGYNEQF

V gene: TRBV7-2
CDR3 protein: ASSLASSGGRETQY

V gene: TRBV5-1
CDR3 protein: ASSLTGGRLYEQY

V gene: TRBV18
CDR3 protein: ASSPGAPPIQY

V gene: TRBV15
CDR3 protein: ATQIRGSNQPQH

V gene: TRBV30
CDR3 protein: AIEQGMVEQY

V gene: TRBV6-1
CDR3 protein: ASSAARGTGELF

V gene: TRBV19
CDR3 protein: ASSIASGETQY

V gene: TRBV5-1
CDR3 protein: ASSSGAYEQY

V gene: TRBV5-1
CDR3 protein: ASSLSPRDEQY

V gene: TRBV6-4
CDR3 protein: ASSTRRGASYNEQF

V gene: TRBV5-1
CDR3 protein: ASSLDLLGPQETQY

V gene: TRBV4-3
CDR3 protein: ASSEVGGDGYT

V gene: TRBV5-1
CDR3 protein: ASRTGSRLTDTQY

V gene: TRBV30
CDR3 protein: AWMYGTVYGYT

V gene: TRBV2
CDR3 protein: ASGLTDTQY

V gene: TRBV5-6
CDR3 protein: ASSAPFSGVAGNTIY